Following are 2 T cell receptor beta chains from one sample sequenced in a study of vaccination and CD4 T cells after COVID-19. Treatment indicated: roughly 11-day PBMC culture with coronavirus spike peptide pools or control peptides (ViraFEST assay). It was before the COVID-19 pandemic (2011-2018) that the unexposed donor's CD4+ T cells were collected. Sequenced with the Oncomine TCR Beta short-read assay was DNA taken from cultured CD4+ T cells. Extraction of genomic DNA was performed on cultured CD4+ T cells. One entry per CDR3 protein results from TCRdb running MiXCR on the PCR reads. The sample holds under 7,500 distinct CDR3 sequences; 35% are singletons and the top ten take approximately 31%. Their antigens are not known. Sequenced input: CD4+ T cells from blood, cultured in vitro. These receptors came from a human donor in good health.

The chain recombines TRBV12-3 or TRBV12-4 with TRBJ2-7, with 7 positions matching TRBD2. The CDR3 spans 18 residues. V trimming: 3 bases; J trimming: 2 bases; junction bases outside the gene matches: 16. The CDR3 DNA sequence: TGTGCCAGCAGTTTCCGGACTAGTCTGTATCAATTCACCTACGAGCAGTACTTC. Its protein is CASSFRTSLYQFTYEQYF.

There are a few counts of this clonotype. The chain couples TRBV6-2 or TRBV6-3 to TRBJ2-2; D gene uncertain. The ends were cut back, 4 bases at V and 1 base at J, with 7 bases in the middle. Germline CDR1 MNHEY, CDR2 SVGEGT. The CDR3 is 14 amino acids. The DNA of the CDR3 is TGTGCCAGCAGTTTCCAGAGGAACACCGGGGAGCTGTTTTTT. This translates into CASSFQRNTGELFF.